This T cell receptor beta chain was sequenced for a study of sequential checkpoint blockade in melanoma. The overall study: Both treatment sequences were followed by maintenance nivolumab.

The treatment denotes: randomized to nivolumab then ipilimumab (arm A) or the reverse (arm B). PBMC sorting kept live CD3+CD8+ cells without CD19 or CD56. The CDR3 consists of 15 residues. Germline assignment: CDR1 SGHKS and CDR2 YYEKEE (reference sequence). Data came from immunoSEQ multiplex PCR; TCRdb stores just in-frame clones and leaves some out. The repertoire holds over 9,500 clones, with approximately 63% as singletons. The genes are TRBV5-5 and TRBJ2-5, with D perhaps matching TRBD1 (7 bases). With the DNA end fitting TRBJ2-7 better, the J assignment may be wrong. This sequence was found in a human donor with melanoma. This specimen consisted of CD8+ T cells sorted from blood (inferred from file names), obtained from a patient given nivolumab and ipilimumab in sequence. For the CDR3, the DNA is TGTGCCAGCAGCTTGTTCGACAGGGAGGAATACGAGCAGTACTTC. Amino acid sequence: CASSLFDREEYEQYF.